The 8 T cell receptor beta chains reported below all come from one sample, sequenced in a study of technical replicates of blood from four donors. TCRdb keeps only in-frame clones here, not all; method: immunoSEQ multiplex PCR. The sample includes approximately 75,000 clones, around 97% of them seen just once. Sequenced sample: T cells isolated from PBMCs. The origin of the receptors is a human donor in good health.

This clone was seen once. The CDR3 nucleotides read TGTGCCAGCAGCCGAGGGACTAGAAACGAGCAGTACTTC. It is translated as CASSRGTRNEQYF. This chain links TRBV4-2 with TRBJ2-7; 8 positions agree with TRBD2. Germline-derived CDR1 and CDR2 are LGHNA and YNFKEQ. Trimming cost V 4 bases and J 5 bases; bases outside gene matches: 4. The CDR3 covers 13 residues.

The CDR3 is CASSEGLTHTDTQYF. Written as DNA, the CDR3 is TGTGCCAGCAGTGAAGGGTTGACACACACAGATACGCAGTATTTT. The chain joins TRBV2 to TRBJ2-3; D is unresolved. The CDR3 contains 15 residues. Trimming pared 1 base from V and 2 bases from J, leaving 10 bases between. Per the germline V gene, CDR1 is SNHLY and CDR2 is FYNNEI. Supplemented by reference TRBV2 and TRBJ2-3, the full variable domain reads EPEVTQTPSHQVTQMGQEVILRCVPISNHLYFYWYRQILGQKVEFLVSFYNNEISEKSEIFDDQFSVERPDGSNFTLKIRSTKLEDSAMYFCASSEGLTHTDTQYFGPGTRLTVL.

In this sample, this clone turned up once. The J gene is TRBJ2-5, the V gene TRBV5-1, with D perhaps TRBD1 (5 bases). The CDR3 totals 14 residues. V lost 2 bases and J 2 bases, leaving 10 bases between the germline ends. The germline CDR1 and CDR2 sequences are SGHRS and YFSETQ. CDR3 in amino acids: CASSFGRGQETQYF. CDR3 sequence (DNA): TGCGCCAGCAGCTTTGGAAGGGGACAAGAGACCCAGTACTTC. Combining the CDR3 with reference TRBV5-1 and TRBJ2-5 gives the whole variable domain KAGVTQTPRYLIKTRGQQVTLSCSPISGHRSVSWYQQTPGQGLQFLFEYFSETQRNKGNFPGRFSGRQFSNSRSEMNVSTLELGDSALYLCASSFGRGQETQYFGPGTRLLVL.

The CDR3 bases are TGTGCCAGCGCCTTGCCTGGGACAGGACTTATCGGGCGCGGCTACACCTTC. Protein: CASALPGTGLIGRGYTF. The V gene is TRBV7-6, the J gene TRBJ1-2; the match to TRBD1 covers 8 bases. The germline V gene has CDR1 SGHVS and CDR2 FNYEAQ. Trimming at V came to 8 bases and at J to 8 bases, leaving 22 bases not matched to a gene. This CDR3 region has 17 residues. Together with reference TRBV7-6 and TRBJ1-2, the CDR3 gives the full variable domain: GAGVSQSPRYKVTKRGQDVALRCDPISGHVSLYWYRQALGQGPEFLTYFNYEAQQDKSGLPNDRFSAERPEGSISTLTIQRTEQRDSAMYRCASALPGTGLIGRGYTFGSGTRLTVV.

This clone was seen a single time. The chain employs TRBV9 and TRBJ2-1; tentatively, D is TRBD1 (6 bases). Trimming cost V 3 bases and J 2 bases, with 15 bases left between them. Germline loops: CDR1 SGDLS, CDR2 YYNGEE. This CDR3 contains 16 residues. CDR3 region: CASSAGQSLTYNEQFF. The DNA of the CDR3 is TGTGCCAGCAGCGCAGGACAGAGTCTTACCTACAATGAGCAGTTCTTC.

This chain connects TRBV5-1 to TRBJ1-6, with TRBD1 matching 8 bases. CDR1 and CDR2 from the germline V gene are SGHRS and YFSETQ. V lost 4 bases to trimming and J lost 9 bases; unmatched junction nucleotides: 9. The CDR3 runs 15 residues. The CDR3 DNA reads TGCGCCAGCAGCCCCGCGACAGGGGTTTCTTCACCCCTCCACTTT. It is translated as CASSPATGVSSPLHF.

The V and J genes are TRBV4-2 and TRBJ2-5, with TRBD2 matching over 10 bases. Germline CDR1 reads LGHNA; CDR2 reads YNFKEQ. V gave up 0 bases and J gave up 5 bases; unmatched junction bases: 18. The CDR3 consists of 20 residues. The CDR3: CASSQDSMGRLGAGGETQYF. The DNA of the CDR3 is TGTGCCAGCAGCCAAGATTCTATGGGACGACTCGGAGCGGGGGGGGAGACCCAGTACTTC.

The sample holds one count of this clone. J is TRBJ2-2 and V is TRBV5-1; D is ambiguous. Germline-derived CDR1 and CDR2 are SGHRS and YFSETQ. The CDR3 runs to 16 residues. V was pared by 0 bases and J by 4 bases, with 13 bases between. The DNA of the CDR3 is TGCGCCAGCAGCTTGGAACCAGCGAGAAGCACCGGGGAGCTGTTTTTT. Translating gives CASSLEPARSTGELFF.